Here is one TCR beta chain with its context. The record originates from a study of blood T cell repertoires in COVID-19. The CDR3 is 14 amino acids. The V and J ends lost 1 base and 6 bases respectively, with 12 bases between them. The germline V gene encodes CDR1 SGHRS and CDR2 YFSETQ. The assay was immunoSEQ multiplex PCR, and TCRdb's table has in-frame clones only and misses some. Of a few hundred thousand clones in the sample, 87% were seen once. This TCR was recovered from a man aged 18-30 years with acute COVID-19. Material for sequencing was PBMCs or T cells enriched from blood (not recorded which). The V and J genes are TRBV5-1 and TRBJ2-3; D call uncertain. CDR3 DNA sequence: TGCGCCAGCAGCTTGTCCACCCGCGAGGATACGCAGTATTTT. Its protein product is CASSLSTREDTQYF.